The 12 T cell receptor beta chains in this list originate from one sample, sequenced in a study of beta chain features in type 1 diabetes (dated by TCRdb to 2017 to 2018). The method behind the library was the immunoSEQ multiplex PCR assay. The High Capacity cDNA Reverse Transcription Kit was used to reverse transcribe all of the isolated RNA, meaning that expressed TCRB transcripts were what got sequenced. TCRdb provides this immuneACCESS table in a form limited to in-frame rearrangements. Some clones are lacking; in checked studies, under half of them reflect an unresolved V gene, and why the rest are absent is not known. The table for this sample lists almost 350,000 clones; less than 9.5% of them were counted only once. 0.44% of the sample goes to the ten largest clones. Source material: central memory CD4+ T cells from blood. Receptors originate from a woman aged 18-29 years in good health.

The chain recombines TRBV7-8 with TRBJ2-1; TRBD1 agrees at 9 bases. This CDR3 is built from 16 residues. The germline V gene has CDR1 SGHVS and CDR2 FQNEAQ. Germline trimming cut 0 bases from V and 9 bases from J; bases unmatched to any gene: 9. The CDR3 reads CASSLAGTGYESEQFF. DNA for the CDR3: TGTGCCAGCAGCTTAGCCGGGACAGGGTATGAAAGTGAGCAGTTCTTC.

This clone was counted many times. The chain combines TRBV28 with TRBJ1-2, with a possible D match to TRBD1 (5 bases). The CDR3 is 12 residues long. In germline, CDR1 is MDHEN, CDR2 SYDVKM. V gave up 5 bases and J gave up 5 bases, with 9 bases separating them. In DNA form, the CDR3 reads TGTGCCAGCAGTCAGAGGGGTTATGGCTACACCTTC. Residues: CASSQRGYGYTF.

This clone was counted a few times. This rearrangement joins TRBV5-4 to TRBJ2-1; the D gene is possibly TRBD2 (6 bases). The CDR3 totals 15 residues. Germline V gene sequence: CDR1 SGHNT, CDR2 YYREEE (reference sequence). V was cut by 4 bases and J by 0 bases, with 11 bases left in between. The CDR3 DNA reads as TGTGCCAGCAGCGGAGGGATTAGCTCCTACAATGAGCAGTTCTTC. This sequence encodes CASSGGISSYNEQFF.

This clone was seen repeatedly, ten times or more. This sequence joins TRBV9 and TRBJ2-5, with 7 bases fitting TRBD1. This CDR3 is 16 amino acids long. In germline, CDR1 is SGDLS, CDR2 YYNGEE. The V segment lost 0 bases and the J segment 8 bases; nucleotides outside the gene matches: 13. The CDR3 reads CASSVAAGGNAGTQYF. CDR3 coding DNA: TGTGCCAGCAGCGTAGCGGCAGGGGGAAACGCAGGTACCCAGTACTTC.

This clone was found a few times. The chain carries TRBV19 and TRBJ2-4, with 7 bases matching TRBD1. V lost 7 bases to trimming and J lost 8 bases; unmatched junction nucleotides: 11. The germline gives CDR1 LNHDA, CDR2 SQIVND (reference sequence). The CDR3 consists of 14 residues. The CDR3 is CASKGASLFDIQYF. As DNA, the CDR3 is TGTGCCAGTAAGGGGGCTAGCCTATTCGACATTCAGTACTTC.

The DNA of the CDR3 is TGTGCCAGCTCACCACGATCGAATACCTACGAGCAGTACTTC. Its translation: CASSPRSNTYEQYF. The rearrangement links TRBV18 to TRBJ2-7; D is ambiguous. CDR1 and CDR2 from the germline V gene are KGHSH and LQKENI. Trimming stripped 1 base from V and 2 bases from J, with 9 bases between. The CDR3 spans 14 residues.

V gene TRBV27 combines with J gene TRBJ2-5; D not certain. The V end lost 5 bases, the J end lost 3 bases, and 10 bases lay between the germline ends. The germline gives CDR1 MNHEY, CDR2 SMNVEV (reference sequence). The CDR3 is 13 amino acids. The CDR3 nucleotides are TGTGCCAGCAGTCTCGCGCGAGAAGAGACCCAGTACTTC. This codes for CASSLAREETQYF.

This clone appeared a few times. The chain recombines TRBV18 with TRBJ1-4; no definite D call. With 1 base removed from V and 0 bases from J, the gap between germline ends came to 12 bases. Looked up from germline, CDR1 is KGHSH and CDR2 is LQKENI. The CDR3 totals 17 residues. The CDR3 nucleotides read TGTGCCAGCTCACCACTAACCTCCGGAACAACTAATGAAAAACTGTTTTTT. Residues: CASSPLTSGTTNEKLFF.

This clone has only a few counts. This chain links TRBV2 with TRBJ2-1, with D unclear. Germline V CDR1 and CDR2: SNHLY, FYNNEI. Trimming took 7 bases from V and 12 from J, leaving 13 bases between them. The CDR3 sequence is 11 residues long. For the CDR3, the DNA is TGTGCCAGCACCTTAGTGGGTGGGCAGTTCTTC. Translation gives CASTLVGGQFF.

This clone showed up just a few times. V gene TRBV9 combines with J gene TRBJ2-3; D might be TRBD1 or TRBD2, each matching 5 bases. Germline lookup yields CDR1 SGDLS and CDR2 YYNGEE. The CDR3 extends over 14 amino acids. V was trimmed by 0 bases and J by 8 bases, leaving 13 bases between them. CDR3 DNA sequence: TGTGCCAGCAGCGTAGGGGGGAAGAGCGGTACGCAGTATTTT. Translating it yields CASSVGGKSGTQYF.

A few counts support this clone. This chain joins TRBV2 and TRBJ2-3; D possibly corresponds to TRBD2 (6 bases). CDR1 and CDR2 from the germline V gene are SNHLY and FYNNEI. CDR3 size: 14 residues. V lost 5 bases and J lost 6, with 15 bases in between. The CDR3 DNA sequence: TGTGCCAGCAGTCAAAGCGGGCTAATTGATACGCAGTATTTT. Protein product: CASSQSGLIDTQYF.

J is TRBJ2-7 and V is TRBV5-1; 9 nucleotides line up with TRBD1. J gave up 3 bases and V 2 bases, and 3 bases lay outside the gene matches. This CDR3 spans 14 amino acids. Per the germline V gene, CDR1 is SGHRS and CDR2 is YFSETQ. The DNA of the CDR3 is TGCGCCAGCAGCTTTACAGGGGGCAACTACGAGCAGTACTTC. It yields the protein CASSFTGGNYEQYF. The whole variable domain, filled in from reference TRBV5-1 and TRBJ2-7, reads KAGVTQTPRYLIKTRGQQVTLSCSPISGHRSVSWYQQTPGQGLQFLFEYFSETQRNKGNFPGRFSGRQFSNSRSEMNVSTLELGDSALYLCASSFTGGNYEQYFGPGTRLTVT.